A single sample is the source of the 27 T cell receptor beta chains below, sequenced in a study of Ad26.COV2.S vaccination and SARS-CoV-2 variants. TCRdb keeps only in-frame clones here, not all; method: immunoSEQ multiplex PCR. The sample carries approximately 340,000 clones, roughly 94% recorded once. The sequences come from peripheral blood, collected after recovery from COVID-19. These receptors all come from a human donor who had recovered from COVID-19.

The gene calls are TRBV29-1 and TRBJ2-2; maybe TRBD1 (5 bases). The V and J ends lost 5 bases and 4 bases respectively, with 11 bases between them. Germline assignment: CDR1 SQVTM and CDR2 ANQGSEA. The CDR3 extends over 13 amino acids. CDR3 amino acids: CSVRGRATGELFF. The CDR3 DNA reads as TGCAGCGTTAGGGGTCGAGCCACCGGGGAGCTGTTTTTT.

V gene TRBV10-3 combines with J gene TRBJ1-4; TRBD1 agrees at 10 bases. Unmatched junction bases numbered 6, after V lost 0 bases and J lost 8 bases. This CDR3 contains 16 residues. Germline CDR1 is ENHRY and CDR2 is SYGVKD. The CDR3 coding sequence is TGTGCCATCAGTGAGTCAGCCGGGACAGGGGTAGAAAAACTGTTTTTT. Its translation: CAISESAGTGVEKLFF.

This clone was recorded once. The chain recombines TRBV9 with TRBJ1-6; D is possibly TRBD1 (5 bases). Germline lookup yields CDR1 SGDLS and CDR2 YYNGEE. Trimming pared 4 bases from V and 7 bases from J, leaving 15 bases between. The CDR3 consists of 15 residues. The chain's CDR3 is CASSPHDSLNSPLHF. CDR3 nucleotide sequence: TGTGCCAGCAGCCCCCACGACAGCCTAAATTCACCCCTCCACTTT.

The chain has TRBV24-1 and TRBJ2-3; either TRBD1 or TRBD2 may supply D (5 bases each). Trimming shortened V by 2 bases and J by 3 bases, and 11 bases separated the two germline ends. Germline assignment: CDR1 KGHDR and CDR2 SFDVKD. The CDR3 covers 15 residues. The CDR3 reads CATSDSQGRTDTQYF. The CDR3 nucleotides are TGTGCCACCAGTGATTCCCAGGGACGGACAGATACGCAGTATTTT.

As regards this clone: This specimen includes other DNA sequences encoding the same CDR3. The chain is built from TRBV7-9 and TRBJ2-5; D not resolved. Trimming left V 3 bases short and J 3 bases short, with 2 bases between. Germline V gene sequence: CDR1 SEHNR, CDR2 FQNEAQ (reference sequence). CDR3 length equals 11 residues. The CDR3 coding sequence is TGTGCCAGCAGCTTTAAAGAGACCCAGTACTTC. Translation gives CASSFKETQYF.

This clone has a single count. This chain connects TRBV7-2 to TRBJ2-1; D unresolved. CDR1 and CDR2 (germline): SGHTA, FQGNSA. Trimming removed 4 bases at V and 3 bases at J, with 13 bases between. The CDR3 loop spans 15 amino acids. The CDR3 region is CASSSPSSYYNEQFF. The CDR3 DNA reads TGTGCCAGCAGCTCCCCCAGCAGTTACTACAATGAGCAGTTCTTC. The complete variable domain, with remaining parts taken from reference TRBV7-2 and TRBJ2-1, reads GAGVSQSPSNKVTEKGKDVELRCDPISGHTALYWYRQSLGQGLEFLIYFQGNSAPDKSGLPSDRFSAERTGGSVSTLTIQRTQQEDSAVYLCASSSPSSYYNEQFFGPGTRLTVL.

The CDR3 spells CASSQALTGNYGYTF. The CDR3 nucleotides read TGCGCCAGCAGCCAAGCTTTGACGGGCAACTATGGCTACACCTTC. The chain combines TRBV4-1 with TRBJ1-2; D remains ambiguous. V was cut by 1 base and J by 2 bases, with 11 bases left in between. Germline V gene lookup returns CDR1 MGHRA and CDR2 YSYEKL. The CDR3 length is 15 residues.

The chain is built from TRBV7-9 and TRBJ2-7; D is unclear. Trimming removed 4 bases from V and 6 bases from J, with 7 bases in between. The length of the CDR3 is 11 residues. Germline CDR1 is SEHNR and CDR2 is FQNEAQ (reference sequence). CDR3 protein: CASSSPSEQYF. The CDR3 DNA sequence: TGTGCCAGCAGCTCACCCTCCGAGCAGTACTTC. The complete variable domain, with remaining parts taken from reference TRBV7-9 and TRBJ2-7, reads DTGVSQNPRHKITKRGQNVTFRCDPISEHNRLYWYRQTLGQGPEFLTYFQNEAQLEKSRLLSDRFSAERPKGSFSTLEIQRTEQGDSAMYLCASSSPSEQYFGPGTRLTVT.

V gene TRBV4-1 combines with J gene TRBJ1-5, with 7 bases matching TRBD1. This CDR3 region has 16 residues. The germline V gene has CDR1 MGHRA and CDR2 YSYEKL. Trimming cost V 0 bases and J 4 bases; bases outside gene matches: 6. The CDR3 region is CASSQDPGQENQPQHF. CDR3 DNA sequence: TGCGCCAGCAGCCAAGATCCCGGACAGGAAAATCAGCCCCAGCATTTT.

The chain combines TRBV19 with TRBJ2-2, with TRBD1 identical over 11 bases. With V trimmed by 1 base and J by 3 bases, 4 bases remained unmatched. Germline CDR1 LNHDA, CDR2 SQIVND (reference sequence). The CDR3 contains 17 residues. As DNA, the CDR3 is TGTGCCAGTAGTATAGGGGACAGGGGGGGAGACACCGGGGAGCTGTTTTTT. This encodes CASSIGDRGGDTGELFF.

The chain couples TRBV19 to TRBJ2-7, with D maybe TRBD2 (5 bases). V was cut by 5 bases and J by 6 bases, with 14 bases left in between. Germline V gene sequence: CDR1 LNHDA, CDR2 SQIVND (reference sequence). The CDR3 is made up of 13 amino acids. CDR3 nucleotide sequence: TGTGCCAGTAGTCCTTCGCCGGGGATCGAGCAGTACTTC. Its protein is CASSPSPGIEQYF.

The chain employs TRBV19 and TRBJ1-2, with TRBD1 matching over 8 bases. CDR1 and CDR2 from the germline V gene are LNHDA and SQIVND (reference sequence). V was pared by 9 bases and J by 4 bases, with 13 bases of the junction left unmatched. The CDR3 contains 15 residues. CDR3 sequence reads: CASQNIRGQGYGYTF. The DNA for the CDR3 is TGTGCCAGCCAAAACATCAGGGGGCAAGGCTATGGCTACACCTTC.

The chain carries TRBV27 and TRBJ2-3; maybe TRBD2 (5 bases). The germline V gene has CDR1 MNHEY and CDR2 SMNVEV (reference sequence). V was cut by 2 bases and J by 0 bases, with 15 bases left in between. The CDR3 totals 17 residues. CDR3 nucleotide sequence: TGTGCCAGCAGTTTAAGAGGGCAGGCAACTAGCACAGATACGCAGTATTTT. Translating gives CASSLRGQATSTDTQYF.

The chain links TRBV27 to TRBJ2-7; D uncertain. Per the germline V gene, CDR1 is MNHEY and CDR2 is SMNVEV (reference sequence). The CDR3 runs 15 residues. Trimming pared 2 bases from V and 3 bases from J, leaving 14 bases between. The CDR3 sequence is CASSLAPEVHYEQYF. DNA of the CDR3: TGTGCCAGCAGTTTAGCCCCGGAAGTCCACTACGAGCAGTACTTC.

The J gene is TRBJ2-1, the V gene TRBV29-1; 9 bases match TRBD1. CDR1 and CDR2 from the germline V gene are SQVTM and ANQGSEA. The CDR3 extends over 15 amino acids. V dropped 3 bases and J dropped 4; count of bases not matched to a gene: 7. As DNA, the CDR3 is TGCAGCGTTGACACGACAGGGGGGGAGTACAATGAGCAGTTCTTC. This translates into CSVDTTGGEYNEQFF.

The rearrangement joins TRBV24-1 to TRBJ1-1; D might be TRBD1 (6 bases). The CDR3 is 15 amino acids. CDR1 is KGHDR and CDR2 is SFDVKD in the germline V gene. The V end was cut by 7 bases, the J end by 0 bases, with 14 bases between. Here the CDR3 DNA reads TGTGCCACCAGCTCCAGGGGATCGATGAACACTGAAGCTTTCTTT. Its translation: CATSSRGSMNTEAFF.

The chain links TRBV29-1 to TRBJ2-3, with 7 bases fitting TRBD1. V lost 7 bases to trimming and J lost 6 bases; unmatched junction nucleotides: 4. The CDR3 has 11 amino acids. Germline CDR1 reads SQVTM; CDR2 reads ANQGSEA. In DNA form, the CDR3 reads TGCAGCGGGCTCAGGGGGGATACGCAGTATTTT. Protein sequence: CSGLRGDTQYF.

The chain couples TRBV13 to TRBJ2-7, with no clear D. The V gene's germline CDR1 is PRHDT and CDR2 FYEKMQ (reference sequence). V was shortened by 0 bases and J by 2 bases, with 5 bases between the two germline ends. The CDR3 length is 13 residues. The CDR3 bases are TGTGCCAGCAGCTTAGGAGGCACCTACGAGCAGTACTTC. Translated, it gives CASSLGGTYEQYF.

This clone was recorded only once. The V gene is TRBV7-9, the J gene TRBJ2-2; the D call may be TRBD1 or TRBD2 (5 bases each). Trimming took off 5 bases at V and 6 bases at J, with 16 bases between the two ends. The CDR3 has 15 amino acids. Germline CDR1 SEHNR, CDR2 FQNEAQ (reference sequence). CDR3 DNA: TGTGCCAGCAGCCCAGGGACGGCAGCAGCCGGGGAGCTGTTTTTT. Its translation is CASSPGTAAAGELFF.

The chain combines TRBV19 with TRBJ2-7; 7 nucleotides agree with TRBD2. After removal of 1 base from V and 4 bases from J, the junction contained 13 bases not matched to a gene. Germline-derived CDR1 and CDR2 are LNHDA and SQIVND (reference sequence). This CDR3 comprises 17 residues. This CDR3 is CASSIGSAGDEVYEQYF. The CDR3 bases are TGTGCCAGTAGTATAGGTTCCGCGGGAGATGAAGTGTACGAGCAGTACTTC.

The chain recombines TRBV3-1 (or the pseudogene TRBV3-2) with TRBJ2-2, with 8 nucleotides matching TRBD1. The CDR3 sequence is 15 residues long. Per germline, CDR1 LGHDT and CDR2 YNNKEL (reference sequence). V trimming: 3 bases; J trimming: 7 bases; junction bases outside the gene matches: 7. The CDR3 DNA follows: TGTGCCAGCAGCCAGGGACAGGCCGCCCACGGGGAGCTGTTTTTT. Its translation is CASSQGQAAHGELFF.

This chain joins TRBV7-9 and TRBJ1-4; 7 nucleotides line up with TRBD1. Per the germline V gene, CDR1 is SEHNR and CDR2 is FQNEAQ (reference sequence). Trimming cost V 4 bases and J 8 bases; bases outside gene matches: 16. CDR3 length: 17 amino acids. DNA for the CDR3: TGTGCCAGCAGCTCCCTAAGGTGGGGCACAGGGGACGAAAAACTGTTTTTT. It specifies CASSSLRWGTGDEKLFF. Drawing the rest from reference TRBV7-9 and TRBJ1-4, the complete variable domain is DTGVSQNPRHKITKRGQNVTFRCDPISEHNRLYWYRQTLGQGPEFLTYFQNEAQLEKSRLLSDRFSAERPKGSFSTLEIQRTEQGDSAMYLCASSSLRWGTGDEKLFFGSGTQLSVL.

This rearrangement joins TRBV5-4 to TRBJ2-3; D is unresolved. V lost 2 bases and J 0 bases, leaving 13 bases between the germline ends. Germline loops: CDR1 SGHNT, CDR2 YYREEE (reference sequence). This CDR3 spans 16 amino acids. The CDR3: CASSLPKEASTDTQYF. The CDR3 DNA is TGTGCCAGCAGCTTACCCAAAGAGGCTAGCACAGATACGCAGTATTTT. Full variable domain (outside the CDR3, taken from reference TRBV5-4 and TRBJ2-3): ETGVTQSPTHLIKTRGQQVTLRCSSQSGHNTVSWYQQALGQGPQFIFQYYREEENGRGNFPPRFSGLQFPNYSSELNVNALELDDSALYLCASSLPKEASTDTQYFGPGTRLTVL.

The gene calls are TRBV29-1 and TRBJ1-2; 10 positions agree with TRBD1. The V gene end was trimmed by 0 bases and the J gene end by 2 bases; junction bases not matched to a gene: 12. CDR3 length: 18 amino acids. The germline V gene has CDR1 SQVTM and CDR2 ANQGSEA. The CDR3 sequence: CSVEDRGGQGRGNYGYTF. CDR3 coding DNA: TGCAGCGTTGAAGATCGAGGGGGACAGGGGAGAGGCAACTATGGCTACACCTTC.

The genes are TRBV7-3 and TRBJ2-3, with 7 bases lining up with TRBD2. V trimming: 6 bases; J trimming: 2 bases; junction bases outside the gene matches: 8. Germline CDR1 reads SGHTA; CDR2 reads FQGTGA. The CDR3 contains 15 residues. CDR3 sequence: CASRRLGGFTDTQYF. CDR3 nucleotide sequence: TGTGCCAGCAGGCGTTTGGGGGGGTTCACAGATACGCAGTATTTT.

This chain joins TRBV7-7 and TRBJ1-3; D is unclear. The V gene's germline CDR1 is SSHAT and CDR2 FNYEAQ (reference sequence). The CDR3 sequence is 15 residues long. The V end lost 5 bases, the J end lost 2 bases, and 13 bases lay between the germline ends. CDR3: CASSPPEAAGNTIYF. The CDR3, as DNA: TGTGCCAGCAGCCCCCCCGAAGCCGCTGGAAACACCATATATTTT.

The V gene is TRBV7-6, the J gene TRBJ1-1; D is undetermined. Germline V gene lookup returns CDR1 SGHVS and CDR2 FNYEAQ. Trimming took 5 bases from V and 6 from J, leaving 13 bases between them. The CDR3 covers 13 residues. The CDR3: CASSRAPYPEAFF. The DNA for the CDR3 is TGTGCCAGCAGCCGGGCCCCCTACCCTGAAGCTTTCTTT.